One sample yielded the 31 T cell receptor beta chains listed below, sequenced in a study of metastatic and nonmetastatic thyroid tumors. Patients underwent thyroid surgery, and none had received any treatment before it. TCRdb re-called the PCR reads with MiXCR. Of 15,000 to 20,000 clones listed, approximately 22% are singletons. The sample was tumor tissue. All receptors derive from a male donor with papillary thyroid cancer or a benign thyroid nodule (not recorded which). Some clones in this sample may be carry-over from other donors' samples.

This clone was detected ten times or more. The rearrangement joins TRBV5-6 to TRBJ2-7; TRBD1 is a possible D gene (5 bases). The CDR3 length is 14 residues. Germline V gene data show CDR1 as SGHDT and CDR2 as YYEEEE. V lost 3 bases and J lost 2, with 12 bases in between. The CDR3, as DNA: TGTGCCAGCAGCTATCAGGGTGCCCCCTACGAGCAGTACTTC. Translating it yields CASSYQGAPYEQYF.

CDR3: CATSGVNEKLFF. DNA for the CDR3: TGTGCCACTTCAGGGGTTAATGAAAAACTGTTTTTT. The chain couples TRBV30 to TRBJ1-4; tentatively, D is TRBD1 (6 bases). Germline-derived CDR1 and CDR2 are GTSNPN and SVGIG (reference sequence). Trimming pared 8 bases from V and 4 bases from J, leaving 11 bases between. This CDR3 is 12 amino acids long.

This clone was observed many times. The chain couples TRBV30 to TRBJ1-1; D unresolved. Between the trimmed V and J ends, which lost 2 bases and 1 base, there was a span of 11 bases. CDR3 length: 14 amino acids. The germline V gene has CDR1 GTSNPN and CDR2 SVGIG (reference sequence). The CDR3 DNA sequence: TGTGCCTGGAGTCCCGGGATACAGAACACTGAAGCTTTCTTT. This sequence encodes CAWSPGIQNTEAFF. The full variable domain, rest sourced from reference TRBV30 and TRBJ1-1, is SQTIHQWPATLVQPVGSPLSLECTVEGTSNPNLYWYRQAAGRGLQLLFYSVGIGQISSEVPQNLSASRPQDRQFILSSKKLLLSDSGFYLCAWSPGIQNTEAFFGQGTRLTVV.

This clone was picked up many times. The chain is built from TRBV4-2 and TRBJ1-2; the D gene is possibly TRBD1 (5 bases). The CDR3 length is 16 residues. The germline CDR1 and CDR2 sequences are LGHNA and YNFKEQ. With 0 bases removed from V and 2 bases from J, the gap between germline ends came to 13 bases. The CDR3 DNA sequence: TGTGCCAGCAGCCAAGATGGCACAGGAGCAAACTATGGCTACACCTTC. Amino acid sequence: CASSQDGTGANYGYTF.

This clone was found a few times. The rearrangement uses TRBV6-2 or TRBV6-3 and TRBJ2-1; tentatively, D is TRBD1 (6 bases). From germline, CDR1 is MNHEY and CDR2 SVGEGT. V lost 8 bases to trimming and J lost 14 bases, with 19 bases between them. The length of the CDR3 is 12 residues. This chain's CDR3 is CASGEGPQGKFF. CDR3 nucleotides: TGTGCCAGCGGCGAGGGACCGCAGGGGAAGTTCTTC.

Ten or more counts support this clone. The chain carries TRBV29-1 and TRBJ2-7, with D maybe TRBD1 (6 bases). The germline V gene has CDR1 SQVTM and CDR2 ANQGSEA. V lost 6 bases to trimming and J lost 3 bases, with 12 bases between them. The CDR3 is 12 residues long. CDR3 DNA sequence: TGCAGCGTCCGCGGACAGATCTACGAGCAGTACTTC. It encodes CSVRGQIYEQYF.

The V and J genes are TRBV30 and TRBJ2-2; 8 positions agree with TRBD1. The CDR3 has 14 residues. After removal of 5 bases from V and 7 bases from J, the junction contained 9 bases not matched to a gene. The germline gives CDR1 GTSNPN, CDR2 SVGIG (reference sequence). This chain's CDR3 is CAWVQTGVDGELFF. The CDR3 nucleotides are TGTGCCTGGGTCCAGACAGGGGTGGACGGGGAGCTGTTTTTT.

V and J are TRBV30 and TRBJ1-1, with D uncertain. The CDR3 is 13 amino acids. The germline gives CDR1 GTSNPN, CDR2 SVGIG (reference sequence). V lost 3 bases and J lost 1, with 9 bases in between. This chain's CDR3 is CAWSRQPNTEAFF. The CDR3 bases are TGTGCCTGGAGCCGTCAACCGAACACTGAAGCTTTCTTT.

In its sample, this clone is medium-sized. V is TRBV11-3 and J is TRBJ2-7, with unresolved D. Germline values: CDR1 SGHNT, CDR2 YENEEA. Between the trimmed V and J ends, which lost 7 bases and 7 bases, there was a span of 14 bases. CDR3 size: 12 residues. The CDR3 loop is CASNPSGAEQYF. Written as DNA, the CDR3 is TGTGCCAGCAACCCCTCGGGCGCGGAGCAGTACTTC.

This clone was counted many times. The chain uses TRBV5-1 and TRBJ2-1, with TRBD2 identical over 10 bases. Trimming cost V 4 bases and J 1 base; bases outside gene matches: 11. The length of the CDR3 is 18 residues. Germline V CDR1 and CDR2: SGHRS, YFSETQ. CDR3 DNA: TGCGCCAGCAGCGAGGGACCTAGCGGGAGTGGATCCTACAATGAGCAGTTCTTC. As protein: CASSEGPSGSGSYNEQFF.

This clone was counted at least ten times. The rearrangement uses TRBV7-9 and TRBJ2-7, with TRBD1 matching over 7 bases. Germline V gene lookup returns CDR1 SEHNR and CDR2 FQNEAQ (reference sequence). V lost 5 bases and J lost 1; bases outside the gene matches: 5. This CDR3 is 14 amino acids long. CDR3 in DNA: TGTGCCAGCAGCCAATCGGGACAGTCCTACGAGCAGTACTTC. This codes for CASSQSGQSYEQYF. The whole variable domain, filled in from reference TRBV7-9 and TRBJ2-7, reads DTGVSQNPRHKITKRGQNVTFRCDPISEHNRLYWYRQTLGQGPEFLTYFQNEAQLEKSRLLSDRFSAERPKGSFSTLEIQRTEQGDSAMYLCASSQSGQSYEQYFGPGTRLTVT.

In its sample, this clone was seen a few times. V usage is TRBV2 and J usage is TRBJ2-1; TRBD1 or TRBD2 may be the D gene (5 bases each). CDR1 is SNHLY, CDR2 FYNNEI, per germline. The CDR3 spans 14 residues. Trimming took off 9 bases at V and 9 bases at J, with 21 bases between the two ends. The CDR3 loop reads CASNGDLSCSEQFF. The CDR3 DNA sequence: TGTGCCAGTAACGGGGACCTCTCCTGCAGTGAGCAGTTCTTC.

In this sample, this clone turned up many times. V gene TRBV27 combines with J gene TRBJ2-2, with a weak D call TRBD1 (5 bases). Between the trimmed V and J ends, which lost 6 bases and 2 bases, there was a span of 10 bases. The CDR3 length is 14 residues. The germline V gene has CDR1 MNHEY and CDR2 SMNVEV (reference sequence). In DNA form, the CDR3 reads TGTGCCAGCAGCTTGGGGCTTAACACCGGGGAGCTGTTTTTT. Protein: CASSLGLNTGELFF.

As regards this clone: At one boundary the junction diverges from the germline segment, which might be a read error. The rearrangement links TRBV10-3 to TRBJ2-7; D may be TRBD2 (5 bases). Per the germline V gene, CDR1 is ENHRY and CDR2 is SYGVKD. The CDR3 sequence is 12 residues long. The CDR3 region is CAISVMEDEQDF. The CDR3 DNA follows: TGTGCCATCAGTGTTATGGAGGACGAGCAGGACTTC.

This clone was detected many times. The chain couples TRBV19 to TRBJ2-5; TRBD1 might be the D (6 bases). Trimming took 4 bases from V and 2 from J, leaving 11 bases between them. Germline assignment: CDR1 LNHDA and CDR2 SQIVND (reference sequence). The CDR3 length is 14 residues. The DNA for the CDR3 is TGTGCCAGTAGTAAACAGGGCCGGCAAGAGACCCAGTACTTC. Translation: CASSKQGRQETQYF.

This clone is labeled as medium-sized. The chain recombines TRBV28 with TRBJ1-2; unclear D gene. The ends were cut back, 1 base at V and 8 bases at J, with 26 bases in the middle. In germline, CDR1 is MDHEN, CDR2 SYDVKM. This CDR3 is built from 18 residues. The CDR3 DNA reads TGTGCCAGCAGTTTATCTTATCCCTCTCCAGCAGGCCGAGAGGGCTACACCTTC. It codes for CASSLSYPSPAGREGYTF.

This clone has a handful of counts. A read error is possible here, since a much larger clone lies one base away. The V gene is TRBV6-1, the J gene TRBJ1-5; TRBD1 agrees at 8 bases. The CDR3 loop spans 15 amino acids. The V gene end was trimmed by 6 bases and the J gene end by 7 bases; junction bases not matched to a gene: 11. CDR1 and CDR2 from the germline V gene are MNHNS and SASEGT. The CDR3 region has the DNA TGTGCCAGCAGACGACCCGACAGGGGAAACCAGCCCCAGCATTTT. Amino acid sequence: CASRRPDRGNQPQHF.

This clone came up a few times. The genes are TRBV27 and TRBJ2-1, with TRBD2 identical over 8 bases. CDR1 and CDR2 (germline): MNHEY, SMNVEV (reference sequence). The CDR3 has 14 amino acids. J gave up 3 bases and V 10 bases, and 8 bases lay outside the gene matches. CDR3 sequence: CATGSGSLYNEQFF. Here the CDR3 DNA reads TGTGCCACCGGAAGCGGGAGTCTCTACAATGAGCAGTTCTTC.

Of note for this clone: This likely comes from a read error, as the CDR3 has no conserved phenylalanine or tryptophan at its end. The DNA is omitted, as the CDR3 cannot be located on it reliably, and the CDR3 follows TCRdb's listing. The chain has TRBV20-1 and TRBJ2-5; TRBD1 was called by the table and not checked on the DNA. The germline CDR1 and CDR2 sequences are DFQATT and SNEGSKA (reference sequence). The CDR3 is made up of 14 amino acids, end residues included. CDR3 amino acids: CSASIGGTGATQDC.

This clone is deemed medium-sized. The chain joins TRBV4-1 to TRBJ2-7, with 11 bases matching TRBD2. V shed 4 bases, J shed 6 bases, and the junction held 8 bases outside the gene matches. This CDR3 comprises 15 residues. Germline V gene sequence: CDR1 MGHRA, CDR2 YSYEKL. CDR3 coding DNA: TGCGCCAGCAGCCGCGCCGGGACTAGCGGTAGCGAGCAGTACTTC. Protein product: CASSRAGTSGSEQYF.

By share, this clone ranks as medium-sized. J is TRBJ1-2 and V is TRBV28; possible D gene TRBD1, 5 bases. V lost 1 base to trimming and J lost 6 bases, with 12 bases between them. This CDR3 is 14 amino acids long. Germline-derived CDR1 and CDR2 are MDHEN and SYDVKM. The CDR3 loop is CASSLFQRGDGYTF. CDR3 bases: TGTGCCAGCAGTTTATTTCAACGAGGGGATGGCTACACCTTC.

This clone was picked up many times. The chain combines TRBV20-1 with TRBJ2-1, with a possible D match to TRBD2 (6 bases). Germline lookup yields CDR1 DFQATT and CDR2 SNEGSKA (reference sequence). Trimming pared 1 base from V and 4 bases from J, leaving 17 bases between. The length of the CDR3 is 16 residues. This CDR3 reads CSARVSSGVRYNEQFF. As DNA, the CDR3 is TGCAGTGCTAGAGTGAGTAGCGGAGTGAGGTACAATGAGCAGTTCTTC.

On this clone itself: Likely a read error: the CDR3 ends without its conserved phenylalanine or tryptophan. The J gene is TRBJ1-1, the V gene TRBV7-3; no definite D call. This CDR3 is built from 16 residues. The ends were cut back, 1 base at V and 1 base at J, with 13 bases in the middle. Germline loops: CDR1 SGHTA, CDR2 FQGTGA. CDR3 amino acids: CASSLIGEWPNTEAFC. Here the CDR3 DNA reads TGTGCCAGCAGCTTAATCGGGGAGTGGCCGAACACTGAAGCTTTCTGT.

This clone has at least ten counts. The chain combines TRBV11-2 with TRBJ2-1; no clear D gene. Germline V gives CDR1 SGHAT, CDR2 FQNNGV. Trimming left V 3 bases short and J 6 bases short, with 6 bases between. The CDR3 has 12 residues. CDR3 in DNA: TGTGCCAGCAGCTTGGGGTTCAATGAGCAGTTCTTC. This encodes CASSLGFNEQFF.

This clone is termed medium-sized. The CDR3 nucleotides are TGCGCCAGCAGCCCGGGGGGCGGAGAGAACACCGGGGAGCTGTTTTTT. Amino acid sequence: CASSPGGGENTGELFF. The V and J genes are TRBV5-1 and TRBJ2-2, with D perhaps TRBD2 (7 bases). V was clipped by 4 bases and J by 1 base, with 14 bases between them. The CDR3 loop spans 16 amino acids. Germline assignment: CDR1 SGHRS and CDR2 YFSETQ. Variable domain in full (rest from reference TRBV5-1 and TRBJ2-2): KAGVTQTPRYLIKTRGQQVTLSCSPISGHRSVSWYQQTPGQGLQFLFEYFSETQRNKGNFPGRFSGRQFSNSRSEMNVSTLELGDSALYLCASSPGGGENTGELFFGEGSRLTVL.

This clone has more than one count but fewer than ten. A much larger clone lies one base from this, so it may be a read error. The chain joins TRBV20-1 to TRBJ2-2; weak D call: TRBD1 (5 bases). V lost 2 bases and J lost 0, with 13 bases in between. Germline V gives CDR1 DFQATT, CDR2 SNEGSKA (reference sequence). The CDR3 runs 16 residues. As DNA, the CDR3 is TGCAGTGCTAGACCTTCAGGGCCCACGAACACCGGGGAGCTGTTTTTT. This gives the protein CSARPSGPTNTGELFF.

This clone has at least ten counts. This chain connects TRBV10-1 to TRBJ2-4; D remains ambiguous. In germline, CDR1 is WNHNN, CDR2 SYGVQD (reference sequence). The CDR3 loop spans 13 amino acids. With 3 bases removed from V and 8 bases from J, the gap between germline ends came to 11 bases. Here the CDR3 reads CASSELVKDIQYF. Here the CDR3 DNA reads TGCGCCAGCAGTGAATTGGTCAAGGACATTCAGTACTTC.

This clone was found once. J is TRBJ1-3 and V is TRBV11-2; a weak D match, TRBD1 (5 bases). The CDR3 spans 16 residues. The germline V gene encodes CDR1 SGHAT and CDR2 FQNNGV. The V and J ends lost 0 bases and 3 bases respectively, with 12 bases between them. The CDR3 sequence is CASSLDPTGHGNTIYF. CDR3 DNA sequence: TGTGCCAGCAGCTTAGATCCCACAGGACATGGAAACACCATATATTTT.

This chain connects TRBV12-3 or TRBV12-4 to TRBJ1-1, with TRBD1 matching 7 bases. J lost 9 bases, V lost 3 bases, and 7 bases had no gene match. CDR3 length equals 13 residues. CDR3 DNA: TGTGCCAGCAGTTTTAGTACGGGACAGAAAGCTTTCTTT. Its protein is CASSFSTGQKAFF.

This clone appeared a few times. CDR3 nucleotides: TGTGCCAGCAGCAGAGGGAGGGATACGCAGTATTTT. This gives the protein CASSRGRDTQYF. The rearrangement uses TRBV6-1 and TRBJ2-3; a weak D match, TRBD2 (6 bases). The CDR3 is 12 amino acids. The V and J ends lost 6 bases and 6 bases respectively, with 10 bases between them. CDR1 is MNHNS and CDR2 is SASEGT in the germline V gene.

The rearrangement joins TRBV18 to TRBJ2-1, with D perhaps matching TRBD2 (6 bases). Trimming shortened V by 5 bases and J by 8 bases, and 10 bases separated the two germline ends. The germline gives CDR1 KGHSH, CDR2 LQKENI. The CDR3 totals 12 residues. The DNA for the CDR3 is TGTGCCAGCTCAACGACTAGTTATGAGCAGTTCTTC. Its translation is CASSTTSYEQFF.